This TCR beta chain is from a study of shared clonotypes between healthy human individuals. Whole-study findings and limits: Rarefaction exposed incomplete sorted-subset sequencing despite large depth.

V was clipped by 7 bases and J by 0 bases, with 11 bases between them. The CDR3 length is 14 residues. CDR1 SGHRS and CDR2 YFSETQ come from the germline V gene. Of note for this clone: Its antigen is as yet unknown.

Only in-frame clones appear in the TCRdb table, and some are missing; sequencing was by immunoSEQ multiplex PCR. The sample consists of some 790,000 clones, just under 75% of them appearing once. The specimen sequenced was memory CD4+ T cells sorted from blood. As for subset: CD45RA-negative fraction. The clonotype comes from a woman in her twenties or thirties in good health. The chain recombines TRBV5-1 with TRBJ2-1, with no clear D. CDR3 sequence: CASCRDSSYNEQFF. CDR3 DNA sequence: TGCGCCAGCTGCCGTGATAGCTCCTACAATGAGCAGTTCTTC.